This TCR beta chain stems from a study of regulatory T cells in long-lasting Graves disease. Study-level information: Those with persistent Graves' disease had received antithyroid drugs for over 5 years with positive TSH receptor antibodies.

The study, taken as a whole, reports: Newly diagnosed disease favored TRBV20-1 and TRBJ2-1 over persistent disease. It was possible that the small sample size reduced accuracy.

The TCR beta library used iRepertoire HTBI primers with Arm-PCR amplification of CDR3. TCRdb recomputed calls from the multiplex PCR reads with MiXCR, one row per CDR3 protein. The sample has about 660,000 distinct CDR3 sequences, 25% to 35% seen once. This clonotype has only a few counts. What it binds is unknown. Regarding time point: persistent/refractory GD, antithyroid drugs over 5 years with positive TRAb. From PBMCs, RNA was extracted and then used to make the TCR library. The V gene's germline CDR1 is KGHDR and CDR2 SFDVKD. The CDR3 is made up of 15 amino acids. Between the trimmed V and J ends, which lost 2 bases and 2 bases, there was a span of 9 bases.

The material was peripheral blood mononuclear cells (PBMCs), obtained when the disease was refractory, from a patient treated with antithyroid drugs. The sequence was obtained from a female donor with Graves disease. The V gene is TRBV24-1, the J gene TRBJ1-5; weak D call: TRBD1 (5 bases). Here the CDR3 reads CATSDSGLRNQPQHF. In DNA form, the CDR3 reads TGTGCCACCAGTGATTCAGGGCTGCGCAATCAGCCCCAGCATTTT.